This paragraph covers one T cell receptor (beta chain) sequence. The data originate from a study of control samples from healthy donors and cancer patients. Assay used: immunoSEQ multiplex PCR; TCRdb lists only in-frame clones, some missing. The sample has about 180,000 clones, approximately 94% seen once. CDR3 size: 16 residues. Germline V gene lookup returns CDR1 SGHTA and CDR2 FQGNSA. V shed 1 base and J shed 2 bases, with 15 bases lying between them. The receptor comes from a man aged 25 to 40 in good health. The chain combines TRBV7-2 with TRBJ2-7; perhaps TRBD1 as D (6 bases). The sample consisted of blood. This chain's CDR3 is CASSLVTGFATYEQYF. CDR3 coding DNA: TGTGCCAGCAGCTTAGTAACAGGGTTCGCCACCTACGAGCAGTACTTC.